Below, 8 T cell receptor beta chains from the same sample are listed, as sequenced in a study of post-analysis software for immune sequencing data. Notes on the study in general: In patients, five or six TRBV segments were more frequent than in controls, with TRBV5-6, TRBV5-1 and TRBV20-1 among them.

Unique molecular identifiers were carried by the TCR beta cDNA libraries. TCRdb passed the PCR reads through MiXCR, listing each CDR3 protein once. Of roughly 580,000 distinct CDR3 sequences in the sample, around 40% were seen once. Their specific antigens are unknown. Sequencing input: blood. These receptors originate from a girl aged 10 to 17 with multiple sclerosis.

The chain employs TRBV5-8 and TRBJ2-1; TRBD1 or TRBD2 may be the D gene (5 bases each). CDR1 is SGHTS, CDR2 YDEGEE, per germline. V was trimmed by 0 bases and J by 2 bases, leaving 12 bases between them. The CDR3 runs to 16 residues. CDR3 residues: CASSLARGPTYNEQFF. The CDR3 DNA follows: TGTGCCAGCAGCTTGGCGAGGGGTCCCACCTACAATGAGCAGTTCTTC. The variable domain in full, completed from reference TRBV5-8 and TRBJ2-1, reads EAGVTQSPTHLIKTRGQQATLRCSPISGHTSVYWYQQALGLGLQFLLWYDEGEERNRGNFPPRFSGRQFPNYSSELNVNALELEDSALYLCASSLARGPTYNEQFFGPGTRLTVL.

This clonotype appeared a few times. This chain links TRBV5-1 with TRBJ2-5; D is perhaps TRBD1 or TRBD2 (5 bases each). The V gene's germline CDR1 is SGHRS and CDR2 YFSETQ. Trimming took 0 bases from V and 4 from J, leaving 7 bases between them. This CDR3 spans 13 amino acids. CDR3 residues: CASSLGGIETQYF. The CDR3 nucleotides read TGCGCCAGCAGCTTGGGGGGGATAGAGACCCAGTACTTC.

This chain connects TRBV10-3 to TRBJ2-7, with TRBD1 as a possible D gene (6 bases). The CDR3 is 14 residues long. Between the trimmed V and J ends, which lost 11 bases and 6 bases, there was a span of 23 bases. CDR1 is ENHRY and CDR2 is SYGVKD in the germline V gene. The CDR3 here is CAVRWGQGTTEQYF. The CDR3, as DNA: TGTGCCGTCCGCTGGGGGCAGGGGACCACCGAGCAGTACTTC.

The rearrangement links TRBV11-2 to TRBJ2-1; D is undetermined. The V and J ends lost 3 bases and 4 bases respectively, with 13 bases between them. The germline V gene encodes CDR1 SGHAT and CDR2 FQNNGV. This CDR3 spans 15 amino acids. This CDR3 reads CASSFGQSPYNEQFF. The CDR3 nucleotides are TGTGCCAGCAGCTTTGGTCAGAGCCCTTACAATGAGCAGTTCTTC.

The sample holds a few counts of this clonotype. V is TRBV7-8 and J is TRBJ1-4; no firm D call. This CDR3 is 17 amino acids long. V was shortened by 2 bases and J by 3 bases, with 16 bases between the two germline ends. Looked up from germline, CDR1 is SGHVS and CDR2 is FQNEAQ. The CDR3 DNA follows: TGTGCCAGCAGCTTAAGGGAGCTCCGGGCCCCTAATGAAAAACTGTTTTTT. Its protein is CASSLRELRAPNEKLFF.

The J gene is TRBJ2-1, the V gene TRBV11-2; 8 bases are a match to TRBD2. CDR3 length equals 15 residues. Germline V lookup: CDR1 SGHAT, CDR2 FQNNGV. The V gene end was trimmed by 5 bases and the J gene end by 3 bases; junction bases not matched to a gene: 6. DNA for the CDR3: TGTGCCAGCAGCCCCCCGGGACTAGACTACAATGAGCAGTTCTTC. This translates into CASSPPGLDYNEQFF.

This clonotype was seen only a few times. The chain uses TRBV6-5 and TRBJ2-5; D is unresolved. Germline lookup yields CDR1 MNHEY and CDR2 SVGAGI. V dropped 3 bases and J dropped 5 bases, with 10 bases sitting between them. This CDR3 has 13 amino acids. For the CDR3, the DNA is TGTGCCAGCAGTTATCACTCTTTGGAGACCCAGTACTTC. Amino acid sequence: CASSYHSLETQYF.

The V and J genes are TRBV6-1 and TRBJ1-2; 7 bases match TRBD1. CDR3 length: 12 residues. Germline CDR1 and CDR2: MNHNS and SASEGT. V lost 7 bases to trimming and J lost 6 bases; unmatched junction nucleotides: 5. CDR3 loop: CASTEGAHGYTF. In DNA, the CDR3 is TGTGCCAGCACTGAGGGGGCTCATGGCTACACCTTC.